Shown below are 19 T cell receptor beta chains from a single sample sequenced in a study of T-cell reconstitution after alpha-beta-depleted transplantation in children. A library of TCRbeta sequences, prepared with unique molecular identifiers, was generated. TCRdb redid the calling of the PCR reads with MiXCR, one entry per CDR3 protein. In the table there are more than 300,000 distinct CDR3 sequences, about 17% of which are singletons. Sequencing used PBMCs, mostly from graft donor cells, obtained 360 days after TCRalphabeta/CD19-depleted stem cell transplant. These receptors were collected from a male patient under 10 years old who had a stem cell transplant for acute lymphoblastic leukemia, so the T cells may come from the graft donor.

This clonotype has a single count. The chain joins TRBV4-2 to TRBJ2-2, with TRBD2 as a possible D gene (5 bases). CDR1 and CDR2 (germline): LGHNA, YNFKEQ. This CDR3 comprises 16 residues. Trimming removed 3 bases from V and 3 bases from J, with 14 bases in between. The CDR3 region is CASSQGSPQYTGELFF. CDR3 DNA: TGTGCCAGCAGCCAGGGGAGCCCCCAATACACCGGGGAGCTGTTTTTT.

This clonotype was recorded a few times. CDR3: CASSLEEGLNTEAFF. CDR3 nucleotide sequence: TGTGCCAGCAGCTTAGAGGAGGGGCTGAACACTGAAGCTTTCTTT. V gene TRBV13 combines with J gene TRBJ1-1; weak D call: TRBD1 (5 bases). Germline CDR1 reads PRHDT; CDR2 reads FYEKMQ (reference sequence). Between the trimmed V and J ends, which lost 1 base and 0 bases, there was a span of 9 bases. CDR3 length: 15 residues.

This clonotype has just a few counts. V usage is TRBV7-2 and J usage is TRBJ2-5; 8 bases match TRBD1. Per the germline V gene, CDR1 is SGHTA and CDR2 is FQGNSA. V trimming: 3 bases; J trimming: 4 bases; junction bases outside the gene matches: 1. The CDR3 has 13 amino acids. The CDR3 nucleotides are TGTGCCAGCAGCTTCAGGGGGCCAGAGACCCAGTACTTC. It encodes CASSFRGPETQYF.

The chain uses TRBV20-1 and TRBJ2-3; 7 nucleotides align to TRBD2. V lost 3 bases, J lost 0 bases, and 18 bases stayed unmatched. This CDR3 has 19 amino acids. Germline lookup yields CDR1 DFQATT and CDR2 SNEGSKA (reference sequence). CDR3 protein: CSASDLADLGGPSTDTQYF. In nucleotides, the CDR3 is TGCAGTGCTAGTGATCTAGCGGACCTGGGTGGCCCTAGCACAGATACGCAGTATTTT.

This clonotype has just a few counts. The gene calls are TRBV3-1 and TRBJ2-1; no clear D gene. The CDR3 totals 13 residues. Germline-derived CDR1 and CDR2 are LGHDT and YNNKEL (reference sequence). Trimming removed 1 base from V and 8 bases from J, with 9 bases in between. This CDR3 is CASSQALHYEQFF. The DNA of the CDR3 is TGTGCCAGCAGCCAAGCTCTGCACTATGAGCAGTTCTTC.

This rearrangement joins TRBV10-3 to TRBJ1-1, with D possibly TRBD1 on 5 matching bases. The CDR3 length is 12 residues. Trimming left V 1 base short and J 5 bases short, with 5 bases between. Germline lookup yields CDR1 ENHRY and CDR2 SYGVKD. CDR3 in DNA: TGTGCCATCAGTGAGTGGGGGACTGAAGCTTTCTTT. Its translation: CAISEWGTEAFF.

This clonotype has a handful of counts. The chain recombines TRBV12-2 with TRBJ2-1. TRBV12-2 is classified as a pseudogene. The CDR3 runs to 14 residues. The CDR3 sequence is CASPRGDSYNEQFF. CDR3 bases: TGTGCAAGCCCCAGAGGGGACTCTTACAATGAGCAGTTCTTC.

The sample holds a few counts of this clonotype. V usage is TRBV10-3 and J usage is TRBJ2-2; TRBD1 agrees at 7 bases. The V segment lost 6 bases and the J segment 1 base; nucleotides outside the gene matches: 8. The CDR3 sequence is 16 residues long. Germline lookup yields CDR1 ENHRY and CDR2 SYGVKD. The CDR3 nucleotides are TGTGCCATCAGCGCCCCCGGACAGGTGAACACCGGGGAGCTGTTTTTT. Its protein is CAISAPGQVNTGELFF.

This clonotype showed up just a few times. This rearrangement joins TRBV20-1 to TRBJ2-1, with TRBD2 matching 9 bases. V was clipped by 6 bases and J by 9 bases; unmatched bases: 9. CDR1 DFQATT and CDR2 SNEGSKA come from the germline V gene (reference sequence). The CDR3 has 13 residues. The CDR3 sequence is CSARSNSGGEQFF. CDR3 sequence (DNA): TGCAGTGCGCGTAGCAATAGCGGGGGTGAGCAGTTCTTC.

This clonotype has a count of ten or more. The DNA for the CDR3 is TGTGCCAGCACGGAGACAGATACGCAGTATTTT. Its protein product is CASTETDTQYF. J is TRBJ2-3 and V is TRBV28; D remains unclear. Per germline, CDR1 MDHEN and CDR2 SYDVKM. The CDR3 extends over 11 amino acids. V lost 7 bases to trimming and J lost 3 bases, with 5 bases between them.

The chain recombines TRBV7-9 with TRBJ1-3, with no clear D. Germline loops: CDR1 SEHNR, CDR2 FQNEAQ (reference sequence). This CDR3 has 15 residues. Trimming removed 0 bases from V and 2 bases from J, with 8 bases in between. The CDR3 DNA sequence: TGTGCCAGCAGCTTAGCGAAAGGGACTGGAAACACCATATATTTT. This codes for CASSLAKGTGNTIYF.

CDR3: CASSLQGNAQETQYF. The CDR3 coding sequence is TGTGCCAGCAGTTTACAGGGGAACGCCCAAGAGACCCAGTACTTC. V gene TRBV28 combines with J gene TRBJ2-5; D is possibly TRBD1 (6 bases). There are 15 residues in the CDR3. V was pared by 2 bases and J by 1 base, with 11 bases between. Germline loops: CDR1 MDHEN, CDR2 SYDVKM. The complete variable domain, with remaining parts taken from reference TRBV28 and TRBJ2-5, reads DVKVTQSSRYLVKRTGEKVFLECVQDMDHENMFWYRQDPGLGLRLIYFSYDVKMKEKGDIPEGYSVSREKKERFSLILESASTNQTSMYLCASSLQGNAQETQYFGPGTRLLVL.

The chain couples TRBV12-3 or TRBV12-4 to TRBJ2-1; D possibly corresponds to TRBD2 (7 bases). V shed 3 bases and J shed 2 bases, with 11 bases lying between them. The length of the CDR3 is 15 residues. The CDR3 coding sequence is TGTGCCAGCAGTTTCCGGCGGGGGCCCTACAATGAGCAGTTCTTC. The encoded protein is CASSFRRGPYNEQFF.

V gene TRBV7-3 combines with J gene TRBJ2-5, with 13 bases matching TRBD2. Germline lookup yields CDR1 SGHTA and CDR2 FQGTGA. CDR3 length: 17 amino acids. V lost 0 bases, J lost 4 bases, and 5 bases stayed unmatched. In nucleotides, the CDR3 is TGTGCCAGCAGCTTAACCGGACTAGCGGGAGAGGGAGAGACCCAGTACTTC. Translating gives CASSLTGLAGEGETQYF.

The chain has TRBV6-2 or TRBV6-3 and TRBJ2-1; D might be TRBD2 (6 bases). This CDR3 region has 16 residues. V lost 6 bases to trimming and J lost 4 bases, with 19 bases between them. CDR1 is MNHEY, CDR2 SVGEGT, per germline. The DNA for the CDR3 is TGTGCCAGCAGCCCAACTCGAGGACTACTTTACAATGAGCAGTTCTTC. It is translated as CASSPTRGLLYNEQFF.

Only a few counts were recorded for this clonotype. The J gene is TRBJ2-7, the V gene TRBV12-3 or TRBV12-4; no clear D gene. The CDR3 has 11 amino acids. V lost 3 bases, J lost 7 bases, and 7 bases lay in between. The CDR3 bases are TGTGCCAGCAGTTTCGTGAATGAGCAGTACTTC. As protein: CASSFVNEQYF.

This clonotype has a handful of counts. Here the CDR3 DNA reads TGCAGCGTTGCCGGGGAAGTGAGCTATGGCTACACCTTC. This encodes CSVAGEVSYGYTF. V gene TRBV29-1 combines with J gene TRBJ1-2; D gene ambiguous. Germline assignment: CDR1 SQVTM and CDR2 ANQGSEA. Trimming cost V 4 bases and J 4 bases, with 13 bases left between them. The CDR3 is 13 residues long.

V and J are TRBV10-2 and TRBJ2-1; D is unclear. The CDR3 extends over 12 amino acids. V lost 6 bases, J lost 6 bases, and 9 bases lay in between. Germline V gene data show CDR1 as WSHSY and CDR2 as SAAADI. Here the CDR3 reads CASSHRGNEQFF. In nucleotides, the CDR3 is TGCGCCAGCAGCCATAGAGGCAATGAGCAGTTCTTC.

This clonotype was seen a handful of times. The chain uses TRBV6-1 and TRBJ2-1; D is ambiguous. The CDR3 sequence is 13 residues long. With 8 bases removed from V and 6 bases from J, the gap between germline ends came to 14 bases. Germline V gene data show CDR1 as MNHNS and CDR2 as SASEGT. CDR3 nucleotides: TGTGCCAGCTTCCCGACTCCGTCCAATGAGCAGTTCTTC. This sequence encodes CASFPTPSNEQFF.